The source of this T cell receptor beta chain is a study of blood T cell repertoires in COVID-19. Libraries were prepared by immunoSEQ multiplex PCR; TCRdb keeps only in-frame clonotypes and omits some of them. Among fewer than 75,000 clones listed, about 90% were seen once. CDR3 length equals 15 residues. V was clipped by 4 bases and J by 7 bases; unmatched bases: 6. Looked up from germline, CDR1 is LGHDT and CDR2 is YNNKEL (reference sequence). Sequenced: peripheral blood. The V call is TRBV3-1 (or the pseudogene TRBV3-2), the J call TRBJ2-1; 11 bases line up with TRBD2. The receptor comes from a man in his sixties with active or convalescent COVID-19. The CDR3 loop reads CASSLSGRVRNEQFF. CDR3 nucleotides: TGTGCCAGCAGCCTTAGCGGGAGGGTTAGGAATGAGCAGTTCTTC.